The 23 T cell receptor beta chains below were found in one sample sequenced in a study of blood T cell repertoires in COVID-19. The repertoire was sequenced with immunoSEQ multiplex PCR; TCRdb's copy has only in-frame clones and lacks some. The table shows fewer than 200,000 clones, with 70% to 90% occurring only once. Sample: peripheral blood. The source is a man between 50 and 59 years old with active or convalescent COVID-19.

The V and J genes are TRBV9 and TRBJ1-4; unclear D gene. This CDR3 is 14 amino acids long. From germline, CDR1 is SGDLS and CDR2 YYNGEE. Deletions cut 4 bases from V and 8 bases from J, with 15 bases between. Here the CDR3 reads CASSSRIGEEKLFF. The CDR3 nucleotides read TGTGCCAGCAGCTCCCGGATTGGAGAGGAAAAACTGTTTTTT.

This chain joins TRBV6-2 or TRBV6-3 and TRBJ1-2; D is ambiguous. V was pared by 5 bases and J by 8 bases, with 15 bases between. The germline gives CDR1 MNHEY, CDR2 SVGEGT. The CDR3 extends over 13 amino acids. DNA for the CDR3: TGTGCCAGCAGTCTACAAATCCCAGGAGGCTACACCTTC. Residues: CASSLQIPGGYTF.

V is TRBV19 and J is TRBJ2-5; no clear D. Trimming shortened V by 5 bases and J by 5 bases, and 9 bases separated the two germline ends. CDR3 length: 12 residues. Germline CDR1 LNHDA, CDR2 SQIVND (reference sequence). The CDR3 region has the DNA TGTGCCAGTAGTCCCCCAGCGGAGACCCAGTACTTC. Its translation is CASSPPAETQYF.

This chain uses TRBV5-1 with TRBJ1-2; TRBD1 aligns across 7 bases. The CDR3 contains 16 residues. CDR1 SGHRS and CDR2 YFSETQ come from the germline V gene. V gave up 0 bases and J gave up 6 bases; unmatched junction bases: 11. The CDR3 protein is CASSLVRTGSSDGYTF. The CDR3 DNA reads TGCGCCAGCAGCTTGGTCAGGACAGGATCCTCTGATGGCTACACCTTC.

The chain recombines TRBV10-3 with TRBJ2-7; a possible D gene is TRBD1 (7 bases). Trimming removed 4 bases at V and 9 bases at J, with 22 bases between. The CDR3 consists of 15 residues. The germline V gene encodes CDR1 ENHRY and CDR2 SYGVKD. This chain's CDR3 is CAISVGGTTGNAQYF. As DNA, the CDR3 is TGTGCCATCAGTGTGGGGGGAACGACAGGGAACGCGCAGTACTTC.

This clone showed up just once. The chain carries TRBV4-3 and TRBJ1-2; 8 bases fit TRBD1. This CDR3 has 15 residues. V shed 1 base and J 4 bases; nucleotides not matched to a gene: 5. Per the germline V gene, CDR1 is LGHNA and CDR2 is YSLEER. The CDR3 sequence is CASSQGTGWAYGYTF. In nucleotides, the CDR3 is TGCGCCAGCAGCCAAGGGACAGGGTGGGCCTATGGCTACACCTTC.

The chain uses TRBV7-2 and TRBJ2-2, with 7 bases aligning to TRBD2. This CDR3 has 17 amino acids. Germline V gene lookup returns CDR1 SGHTA and CDR2 FQGNSA. The V segment lost 1 base and the J segment 4 bases; nucleotides outside the gene matches: 9. In DNA, the CDR3 is TGTGCCAGCAGCTTAGAATCTACGGGGGGAGGCACCGGGGAGCTGTTTTTT. It encodes CASSLESTGGGTGELFF.

This chain connects TRBV5-1 to TRBJ2-2, with D perhaps matching TRBD1 (6 bases). This CDR3 comprises 16 residues. V gave up 3 bases and J gave up 1 base, with 13 bases separating them. Looked up from germline, CDR1 is SGHRS and CDR2 is YFSETQ. The CDR3 spells CASSSDTGMNTGELFF. CDR3 coding DNA: TGCGCCAGCAGCTCGGACACAGGGATGAACACCGGGGAGCTGTTTTTT.

V and J are TRBV28 and TRBJ1-5; the D is unclear. Trimming removed 1 base at V and 6 bases at J, with 10 bases between. The CDR3 totals 14 residues. Germline V CDR1 and CDR2: MDHEN, SYDVKM. The CDR3 loop is CASSLLQPAQPQHF. CDR3 nucleotide sequence: TGTGCCAGCAGTTTATTACAGCCAGCTCAGCCCCAGCATTTT.

The chain joins TRBV27 to TRBJ2-2; 7 bases match TRBD1. V lost 5 bases and J lost 2; bases outside the gene matches: 5. Germline V lookup: CDR1 MNHEY, CDR2 SMNVEV (reference sequence). This CDR3 has 15 residues. Here the CDR3 reads CASSRGQSNTGELFF. CDR3 coding DNA: TGTGCCAGCAGTCGGGGACAGAGTAACACCGGGGAGCTGTTTTTT.

This clone showed up just once. The chain recombines TRBV7-9 with TRBJ2-2; D unclear. Trimming cost V 7 bases and J 8 bases, with 14 bases left between them. Per germline, CDR1 SEHNR and CDR2 FQNEAQ (reference sequence). The CDR3 covers 13 residues. Here the CDR3 reads CASKYLQTGELFF. The CDR3 region has the DNA TGTGCCAGCAAGTACCTTCAAACAGGGGAGCTGTTTTTT.

This chain links TRBV19 with TRBJ2-1; 7 bases are shared with TRBD1. The V gene's germline CDR1 is LNHDA and CDR2 SQIVND (reference sequence). The V gene end was trimmed by 4 bases and the J gene end by 3 bases; junction bases not matched to a gene: 6. CDR3 length equals 15 residues. The CDR3 DNA follows: TGTGCCAGTAGTACCTCGGGACAGAGCTACAATGAGCAGTTCTTC. It encodes CASSTSGQSYNEQFF.

The chain recombines TRBV5-4 with TRBJ2-7; unclear D gene. V was clipped by 5 bases and J by 2 bases, with 11 bases between them. Per the germline V gene, CDR1 is SGHNT and CDR2 is YYREEE (reference sequence). This CDR3 is 13 amino acids long. The DNA for the CDR3 is TGTGCCAGCAGTTCTGCATCAGCCTACGAGCAGTACTTC. The encoded protein is CASSSASAYEQYF.

V is TRBV5-1 and J is TRBJ2-7; 7 nucleotides agree with TRBD1. The length of the CDR3 is 15 residues. Germline-derived CDR1 and CDR2 are SGHRS and YFSETQ. V shed 2 bases and J 3 bases; nucleotides not matched to a gene: 8. DNA of the CDR3: TGCGCCAGCAGCTTAACAGGGGATCCGGGCTACGAGCAGTACTTC. Translating gives CASSLTGDPGYEQYF.

The genes are TRBV18 and TRBJ2-7; 12 bases align to TRBD2. V lost 2 bases and J lost 5; bases outside the gene matches: 7. The CDR3 has 16 amino acids. CDR1 is KGHSH, CDR2 LQKENI, per germline. DNA of the CDR3: TGTGCCAGCTCACCATCTCTAGCGGGGGGGCAGGACGAGCAGTACTTC. It specifies CASSPSLAGGQDEQYF. The full variable domain, in which reference TRBV18 and TRBJ2-7 provide the parts outside the CDR3, is NAGVMQNPRHLVRRRGQEARLRCSPMKGHSHVYWYRQLPEEGLKFMVYLQKENIIDESGMPKERFSAEFPKEGPSILRIQQVVRGDSAAYFCASSPSLAGGQDEQYFGPGTRLTVT.

This clone was seen only once. The chain joins TRBV5-6 to TRBJ2-5; 13 bases line up with TRBD2. Trimming removed 0 bases from V and 5 bases from J; junction bases left unmatched: 4. The CDR3 covers 16 residues. Germline V CDR1 and CDR2: SGHDT, YYEEEE. This CDR3 reads CASSLAGTSGTETQYF. CDR3 bases: TGTGCCAGCAGCTTGGCGGGGACTAGCGGGACTGAGACCCAGTACTTC.

The J gene is TRBJ1-1, the V gene TRBV28; 8 nucleotides match TRBD1. Trimming took 6 bases from V and 2 from J; bases not matched to a gene: 11. CDR3 length: 16 amino acids. Germline loops: CDR1 MDHEN, CDR2 SYDVKM. Written as DNA, the CDR3 is TGTGCCAGCAGAACTCCCTCGGACAGGGTCAACACTGAAGCTTTCTTT. This sequence encodes CASRTPSDRVNTEAFF.

In regard to this clone: A junction boundary mismatches the germline segment, possibly from a read error. The sample holds other DNA sequences that translate to the same CDR3. V usage is TRBV7-9 and J usage is TRBJ2-1, with 11 bases aligning to TRBD2. Germline V gives CDR1 SEHNR, CDR2 FQNEAQ (reference sequence). The CDR3 sequence is 15 residues long. Written as DNA, the CDR3 is TGTGCCAGTAGCTCTAGCGGGGGGCCTTACAATGAGCAGTTCTTC. Amino acids: CASSSSGGPYNEQFF.

There are a few counts of this clone. V and J are TRBV4-2 and TRBJ2-5; 7 nucleotides line up with TRBD1. V dropped 6 bases and J dropped 2; count of bases not matched to a gene: 6. Germline loops: CDR1 LGHNA, CDR2 YNFKEQ. The CDR3 runs to 14 residues. CDR3 bases: TGTGCCAGCAGTAAACCGGGACAGCAAGAGACCCAGTACTTC. Protein: CASSKPGQQETQYF.

This sequence joins TRBV28 and TRBJ1-2; tentative D call: TRBD1 (6 bases). Trimming removed 6 bases from V and 0 bases from J, with 20 bases in between. The CDR3 loop spans 17 amino acids. The germline V gene encodes CDR1 MDHEN and CDR2 SYDVKM. The DNA of the CDR3 is TGTGCCAGCAGGTATACAGGGTTGGGGACTACTAACTATGGCTACACCTTC. This sequence encodes CASRYTGLGTTNYGYTF.

The V and J genes are TRBV28 and TRBJ1-1, with D maybe TRBD1 (6 bases). This CDR3 region has 13 residues. Germline V gene sequence: CDR1 MDHEN, CDR2 SYDVKM. Trimming shortened V by 3 bases and J by 7 bases, and 12 bases separated the two germline ends. The CDR3 region has the DNA TGTGCCAGCAGTTTCCCAGGGGCCGATGAAGCTTTCTTT. Translating gives CASSFPGADEAFF.

CDR3 bases: TGTGCCAGCAGCGTAGATCGCGGGAGCCAAGAGACCCAGTACTTC. It translates to CASSVDRGSQETQYF. J is TRBJ2-5 and V is TRBV9, with 7 bases aligning to TRBD2. The germline V gene encodes CDR1 SGDLS and CDR2 YYNGEE. The CDR3 is 15 amino acids. Trimming took 0 bases from V and 1 from J; bases not matched to a gene: 3.

The chain recombines TRBV10-2 with TRBJ1-1; 10 nucleotides align to TRBD1. Germline values: CDR1 WSHSY, CDR2 SAAADI. V gave up 2 bases and J gave up 3 bases; unmatched junction bases: 9. The length of the CDR3 is 17 residues. CDR3 sequence reads: CASSEIGSGQGDTEAFF. CDR3 sequence (DNA): TGCGCCAGCAGTGAGATAGGGAGTGGACAGGGGGACACTGAAGCTTTCTTT.